The source of this T cell receptor beta chain is a study of control samples from healthy donors and cancer patients. Here immunoSEQ multiplex PCR was the method, and the copy in TCRdb shows in-frame clones only, minus some. The sample contains under 200,000 clones, 96% of which appear only once. The CDR3 totals 14 residues. Looked up from germline, CDR1 is SNHLY and CDR2 is FYNNEI. V gave up 4 bases and J gave up 7 bases; unmatched junction bases: 3. V usage is TRBV2 and J usage is TRBJ1-5; 11 nucleotides match TRBD1. The specimen was blood. The receptor was isolated from a woman aged 25 to 39 in good health. CDR3 sequence (DNA): TGTGCCAGCAGTGGGACAGGGGGCAGACAGCCCCAGCATTTT. Residues: CASSGTGGRQPQHF. Based on the CDR3 plus reference TRBV2 and TRBJ1-5, the full variable domain is EPEVTQTPSHQVTQMGQEVILRCVPISNHLYFYWYRQILGQKVEFLVSFYNNEISEKSEIFDDQFSVERPDGSNFTLKIRSTKLEDSAMYFCASSGTGGRQPQHFGDGTRLSIL.